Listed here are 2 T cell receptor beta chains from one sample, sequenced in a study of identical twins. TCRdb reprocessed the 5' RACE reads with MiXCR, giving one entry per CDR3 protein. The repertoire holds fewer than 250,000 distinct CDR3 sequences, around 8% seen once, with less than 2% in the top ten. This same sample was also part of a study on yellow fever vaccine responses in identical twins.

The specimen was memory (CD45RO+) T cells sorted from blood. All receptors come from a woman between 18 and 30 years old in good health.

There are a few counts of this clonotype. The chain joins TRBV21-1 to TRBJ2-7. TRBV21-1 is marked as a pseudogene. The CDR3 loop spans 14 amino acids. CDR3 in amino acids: CASSNGRGYYEQYF. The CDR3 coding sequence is TGTGCCAGCAGCAATGGCAGGGGCTACTACGAGCAGTACTTC.

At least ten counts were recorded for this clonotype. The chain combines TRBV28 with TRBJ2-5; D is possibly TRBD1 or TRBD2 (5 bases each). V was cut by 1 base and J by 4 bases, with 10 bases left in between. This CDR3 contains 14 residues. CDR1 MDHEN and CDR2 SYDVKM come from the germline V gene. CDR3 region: CASSLFGGSETQYF. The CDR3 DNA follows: TGTGCCAGCAGTTTATTTGGGGGATCAGAGACCCAGTACTTC.